This entry describes one T cell receptor (beta chain). It lacks a known antigen. No much larger clonotype is one base removed from it; base qualities were not supplied. Read against the paper, the sample's time point label means: baseline before first vaccination. According to the study, the label for this sample's treatment or condition signals: meningococcal conjugate vaccine given as trial control. Samples from vaccinated people were obtained from the UK trials COV001 and COV002, which included a single-blind randomized controlled phase 2/3 trial of AZD1222 (ChAdOx1 nCoV-19) in healthy adults. For TCRbeta chain sequencing, PBMC samples from trial participants were taken at day 0 and at day 28 after the second dose. This specimen comes from a study of T cell responses to AZD1222 COVID-19 vaccine (dated by TCRdb to the early 2020s). Context from the whole study: TCR sequencing was performed for roughly 240 trial participants, of whom 207 were given two doses of AZD1222 and around 25 were given two doses of MenACWY control vaccine. Trial participants were enrolled by age into subgroups of 18-55, 56-69 and 70-plus years, and roughly 160, 29 and 62 TCR-sequenced participants, respectively, were included in these subgroups. Results and caveats for the whole study, not just this receptor: Participants were mostly white British and included more females than males, and it was suggested by the authors that clonal diversity may have been underestimated. In the small 56-69-year group, the increase in depth fell short of significance, most likely because of low power. Conclusions about previously exposed vaccinees are limited, since just five or six AZD1222 recipients were seropositive for SARS-CoV-2 at baseline. Reportedly, close to half of the unique spike-specific TCRs recognized epitopes lying outside the regions that are mutated in the B.1.351 and B.1.1.7 variants. Because no day 14 peak-response samples were available, repertoires were characterized only after the peak T cell response. After two AZD1222 doses, spike-specific TCR breadth and depth were significantly higher than at day 0 and than in MenACWY recipients. Vaccine-associated CD4 TCRs spanned the whole spike protein, with dominant responses in regions 160-218 and 743-854.

The CDR3 regions of human TCRbeta chains were subjected to immunosequencing. Per the authors' processing: TCRs in the repertoires were matched against a reference library of SARS-CoV-2-specific TCRs that had been generated with the MIRA antigen-specificity platform. Breadth was defined as the fraction of unique TCRs that were SARS-CoV-2-associated, and depth was defined as the fraction of total T cells that were SARS-CoV-2-associated. Using the MIRA data, each spike-specific TCR was assigned both to the spike region to which the TCR was reactive and to a CD4 or CD8 class. Log10-transformed breadth and depth values were compared by one-way ANOVA with Sidak's multiple comparisons tests. The immuneACCESS repertoire file appears here via TCRdb, limited to in-frame rearrangements. These files lack a portion of the clones; in checked studies, under half of the deficit traces to unresolved V genes, and the cause of the others is not known. V, J and clone size are taken as reported in that table, and D and trimming were inferred from the DNA itself. The sample records 150,000 to 200,000 clones, over 70% of which are singletons. The ten largest account for 2.5% to 3% of the sample.

The clonotype was recovered from an adult in good health. The source was peripheral blood, collected on day 0 of MenACWY control vaccination.

The CDR3 reads CASSGDRGGSPLHF. The DNA sequence reads TGTGCCAGCAGTGGAGACAGGGGTGGGTCACCCCTCCACTTT. The chain is assembled from TRBV2 and TRBJ1-6; 8 middle bases align to TRBD1. Trimming accounts for 4 bases at V and 10 bases at J, while the number of junction bases matched to no gene is 6. Spanning cysteine to phenylalanine, the CDR3 consists of 14 amino acids. The sequence is cut down to CDR3 DNA, 42 bases in frame from base 1. Reading the germline V gene gives CDR1 SNHLY and CDR2 FYNNEI. This CDR3, with the reference TRBV2 and TRBJ1-6 proteins standing in past its ends, gives the full variable domain EPEVTQTPSHQVTQMGQEVILRCVPISNHLYFYWYRQILGQKVEFLVSFYNNEISEKSEIFDDQFSVERPDGSNFTLKIRSTKLEDSAMYFCASSGDRGGSPLHFGNGTRLTVT.